A selection of T cell receptor beta chains follows, all from one sample in a study of T cell responses to AZD1222 COVID-19 vaccine. Libraries were prepared by immunoSEQ multiplex PCR; TCRdb keeps only in-frame clonotypes and omits some of them. The data show around 120,000 clones, with roughly nine tenths seen just once and approximately 28% held by the top ten. The source material was peripheral blood, sampled on day 0 of AZD1222 vaccination. All receptors derive from an adult in good health. The CDR3 runs from the conserved cysteine through the conserved F or W. D genes are given only for firm matches. Expanded clones are given a class, and other clones once, few, many or no size at all.

once,TRBV7-3,TRBD2,TRBJ2-5,CASSLAGAFQETQYF,TGTGCCAGCAGTCTAGCGGGGGCTTTTCAAGAGACCCAGTACTTC
.,TRBV7-7,.,TRBJ1-1,CASSPLTGNTEAFF,TGTGCTAGCAGTCCCCTCACAGGAAACACTGAAGCTTTCTTT
.,TRBV3-1/TRBV3-2,TRBD1,TRBJ1-4,CASSRRTGTGVKLFF,TGTGCCAGCAGCCGCCGGACCGGGACAGGGGTAAAACTGTTTTTT
.,TRBV9,TRBD2,TRBJ2-7,CASSVGIGGREGYEQYF,TGTGCCAGCAGCGTTGGCATAGGAGGGCGGGAGGGCTACGAGCAGTACTTC
.,TRBV5-4,.,TRBJ2-1,CASSTRAGSDEQFF,TGTGCCAGCAGCACTCGTGCGGGTTCTGATGAGCAGTTCTTC
.,TRBV7-2,TRBD1,TRBJ1-5,CASSSLGQLPFSNQPQHF,TGTGCCAGCAGCTCCTTGGGACAGTTACCCTTTAGCAATCAGCCCCAGCATTTT
.,TRBV5-8,.,TRBJ1-1,CASSLAGGPDTEAFF,TGTGCCAGCAGCTTGGCCGGGGGGCCGGACACTGAAGCTTTCTTT
.,TRBV11-2,.,TRBJ1-4,CASSFDAREKLFF,TGTGCCAGCAGCTTCGACGCTAGGGAAAAACTGTTTTTT
.,TRBV7-2,TRBD1,TRBJ1-5,CASSLVGTGGWNNQPQHF,TGTGCCAGCAGCTTAGTCGGGACAGGGGGCTGGAACAATCAGCCCCAGCATTTT
.,TRBV6-5,.,TRBJ1-1,CASSFRVENTEAFF,TGTGCCAGCAGTTTCAGGGTAGAGAACACTGAAGCTTTCTTT
.,TRBV20-1,.,TRBJ2-7,CSARREHEQYF,TGCAGTGCTAGACGGGAACACGAGCAGTACTTC
few,TRBV7-9,.,TRBJ1-1,CASSLSQRGDSEAFF,TGTGCCAGCAGCTTATCACAGCGTGGGGATTCCGAAGCTTTCTTT
.,TRBV7-3,.,TRBJ2-3,CASSFSADRTDTQYF,TGTGCCAGCAGTTTTTCGGCGGACCGCACAGATACGCAGTATTTT
.,TRBV11-2,.,TRBJ1-3,CASSLESTIYF,TGTGCCAGCAGCTTAGAAAGCACCATATATTTT
.,TRBV5-6,.,TRBJ2-2,CASSLVGENTGELFF,TGTGCCAGCAGCTTAGTGGGGGAGAACACCGGGGAGCTGTTTTTT
few,TRBV5-1,.,TRBJ1-1,CASSLAQPSGASAFF,TGCGCCAGCAGCTTGGCTCAACCCTCCGGGGCGTCTGCTTTCTTT
.,TRBV9,.,TRBJ1-1,CASSPTERMNTEAFF,TGTGCCAGCAGCCCGACAGAGCGAATGAACACTGAAGCTTTCTTT
.,TRBV27,TRBD1,TRBJ1-2,CASSDREYGYTF,TGTGCCAGCAGTGACAGGGAATATGGCTACACCTTC
.,TRBV20-1,TRBD2,TRBJ2-7,CSANEPTSASYEQYF,TGCAGTGCTAATGAACCAACTAGCGCGTCCTACGAGCAGTACTTC
.,TRBV5-4,TRBD1,TRBJ1-2,CASSVGQGVLVGYTF,TGTGCCAGCAGCGTGGGACAGGGGGTGCTTGTTGGCTACACCTTC
few,TRBV3-1/TRBV3-2,.,TRBJ1-1,CASSQRSLVLGRGTEAFF,TGTGCCAGCAGCCAAAGGTCCCTCGTTTTGGGGAGGGGCACTGAAGCTTTCTTT
.,TRBV2,.,TRBJ1-1,CASSKGPLNTEAFF,TGTGCCAGCAGTAAGGGGCCCCTGAACACTGAAGCTTTCTTT
.,TRBV5-1,.,TRBJ2-1,CASSFVQGSYNEQFF,TGCGCCAGCAGCTTCGTACAGGGCTCCTACAATGAGCAGTTCTTC
.,TRBV5-1,.,TRBJ1-1,CASSWKGNTEAFF,TGCGCCAGCAGCTGGAAAGGGAACACTGAAGCTTTCTTT
.,TRBV19,TRBD1,TRBJ1-6,CASRTGPNSPLHF,TGTGCCAGTAGGACAGGGCCCAATTCACCCCTCCACTTT
.,TRBV2,.,TRBJ1-2,CASSPRGPVDSLANYGYTF,TGTGCCAGCAGCCCTCGGGGCCCAGTCGACAGTTTAGCTAACTATGGCTACACCTTC
.,TRBV6-5,.,TRBJ2-5,CAKPQGQKETQYF,TGTGCCAAACCCCAGGGGCAGAAAGAGACCCAGTACTTC
once,TRBV5-4,.,TRBJ2-5,CASSLEGGETQYF,TGTGCCAGCAGCTTGGAGGGGGGAGAGACCCAGTACTTC
.,TRBV9,.,TRBJ2-7,CASSVTDSYEQYF,TGTGCCAGCAGCGTAACGGACTCCTACGAGCAGTACTTC
.,TRBV5-1,TRBD2,TRBJ2-5,CASSLAPGGAGETQYF,TGCGCCAGCAGCTTGGCCCCCGGGGGGGCTGGTGAGACCCAGTACTTC
.,TRBV27,TRBD2,TRBJ2-1,CASSLKAGRPEFF,TGTGCCAGCAGTTTAAAAGCGGGGCGCCCCGAGTTCTTC
.,TRBV19,.,TRBJ1-1,CASSTYGDTEAFF,TGTGCCAGTAGTACCTACGGAGACACTGAAGCTTTCTTT
.,TRBV29-1,TRBD1,TRBJ1-4,CSVSGTAHNEKLFF,TGCAGCGTATCTGGGACAGCGCATAATGAAAAACTGTTTTTT
.,TRBV7-9,TRBD1,TRBJ2-7,CASSRDRSYEQYF,TGTGCCAGCAGCAGGGACAGATCCTACGAGCAGTACTTC
.,TRBV27,TRBD2,TRBJ2-7,CASSFGTSSTYEQYF,TGTGCCAGCAGTTTCGGGACTAGCTCGACCTACGAGCAGTACTTC
.,TRBV7-2,.,TRBJ1-5,CASSLDRDEPQHF,TGTGCCAGCAGCTTAGACCGAGACGAGCCCCAGCATTTT
.,TRBV19,TRBD1,TRBJ1-1,CASSSWRGDRGESTEAFF,TGTGCCAGTAGTTCATGGAGGGGGGACAGGGGAGAGAGCACTGAAGCTTTCTTT
.,TRBV11-2,TRBD2,TRBJ2-1,CASSLGLAEYNEQFF,TGTGCCAGCAGCTTGGGACTAGCGGAATACAATGAGCAGTTCTTC
.,TRBV12-3/TRBV12-4,TRBD1,TRBJ1-4,CASRIGQGGKLFF,TGTGCCAGCAGGATCGGACAGGGGGGAAAACTGTTTTTT
.,TRBV7-9,TRBD2,TRBJ2-3,CASSLGTSGSTDTQYF,TGTGCCAGCAGCTTAGGGACTAGCGGGAGCACAGATACGCAGTATTTT
.,TRBV5-1,.,TRBJ1-1,CASSVGPIGAGTEAFF,TGCGCCAGCAGCGTGGGGCCTATAGGCGCGGGCACTGAAGCTTTCTTT
.,TRBV9,.,TRBJ2-5,CASSWSGPGETQYF,TGTGCCAGCAGCTGGAGCGGGCCGGGCGAGACCCAGTACTTC
.,TRBV12-5,.,TRBJ2-2,CASAGGWDGELFF,TGTGCTAGTGCCGGAGGGTGGGACGGGGAGCTGTTTTTT
.,TRBV30,TRBD1,TRBJ1-6,CACPAEGQGGSPLHF,TGTGCCTGCCCTGCCGAAGGACAGGGAGGTTCACCCCTCCACTTT
once,TRBV18,.,TRBJ1-2,CASSPPTRSNYGYTF,TGTGCCAGCTCACCACCGACCAGGAGTAACTATGGCTACACCTTC
.,TRBV5-4,.,TRBJ1-4,CASSLGGSLTNEKLFF,TGTGCCAGCAGCCTGGGCGGGAGTCTAACTAATGAAAAACTGTTTTTT
.,TRBV5-1,.,TRBJ2-1,CASSWLAENEQFF,TGCGCCAGCAGCTGGTTGGCCGAGAATGAGCAGTTCTTC
.,TRBV27,.,TRBJ1-4,CASSDLTNEKLFF,TGTGCCAGCAGTGACTTGACTAATGAAAAACTGTTTTTT
.,TRBV6-5,TRBD1,TRBJ1-1,CASKRGQLNTEAFF,TGTGCCAGCAAGAGGGGGCAGTTGAACACTGAAGCTTTCTTT
.,TRBV9,.,TRBJ1-5,CASSAPGTTTQHF,TGTGCCAGCAGCGCGCCGGGGACAACGACCCAGCATTTT
.,TRBV2,.,TRBJ2-7,CASTLSRGDEYF,TGTGCCAGCACTCTGAGTCGGGGAGATGAGTACTTC
.,TRBV4-3,.,TRBJ1-3,CASSQDVNGGNTIYF,TGCGCCAGCAGCCAAGACGTCAACGGTGGAAACACCATATATTTT
.,TRBV27,.,TRBJ1-6,CASTETWGGNSPLHF,TGTGCCAGCACCGAAACTTGGGGGGGGAATTCACCCCTCCACTTT
once,TRBV6-5,.,TRBJ1-5,CASRDIYSNQPQHF,TGTGCCAGCCGGGACATTTATAGCAATCAGCCCCAGCATTTT
.,TRBV11-1,TRBD2,TRBJ2-3,CASSLAGGGATDTQYF,TGTGCCAGCAGCTTAGCCGGCGGGGGGGCCACAGATACGCAGTATTTT
.,TRBV5-1,.,TRBJ1-2,CASSLSNPGNGYTF,TGCGCCAGCAGCCTAAGTAACCCGGGAAATGGCTACACCTTC
.,TRBV7-9,TRBD2,TRBJ2-3,CASSQLIAGGGDTQYF,TGTGCCAGCAGCCAGCTCATAGCGGGAGGGGGAGATACGCAGTATTTT
.,TRBV5-4,.,TRBJ1-5,CASSLYYRLKGNSNQPQHF,TGTGCCAGCAGCTTGTATTACAGGCTGAAGGGGAATAGCAATCAGCCCCAGCATTTT
.,TRBV2,TRBD2,TRBJ2-1,CASKSASGGMNEQFF,TGTGCCAGCAAGTCGGCTAGCGGGGGGATGAATGAGCAGTTCTTC